This entry lists 13 T cell receptor beta chains sequenced from one sample in a study of human T cells and chemical hapten exposure. Time point described: pre-sensitization, week 0. Treatment given: therapeutic diphenylcyclopropenone sensitization with weekly scalp DPC. Via MiXCR, TCRdb re-called the RACE reads, giving one row per CDR3 protein. Among around 200,000 distinct CDR3 sequences, around 30% were seen once, and the ten largest hold 2.9%. Here the sequenced sample was whole blood, taken in connection with sensitization to the hapten diphenylcyclopropenone (DPC). The receptors here all came from a woman aged 25 to 45 with alopecia areata. Some clones in this sample may be carry-over from other donors' samples.

This clonotype was observed a handful of times. This chain joins TRBV6-5 and TRBJ1-2; the D gene is possibly TRBD1 (5 bases). The CDR3 loop spans 15 amino acids. The germline V gene encodes CDR1 MNHEY and CDR2 SVGAGI. V gave up 0 bases and J gave up 2 bases, with 10 bases separating them. In nucleotides, the CDR3 is TGTGCCAGCAGTTACTCGAGGGACCGAAACTATGGCTACACCTTC. Amino acid sequence: CASSYSRDRNYGYTF.

This chain links TRBV9 with TRBJ2-1; D might be TRBD2 (6 bases). The V gene lost 7 bases and the J gene lost 2 bases, with 16 bases spanning the gap. The CDR3 is 15 amino acids. The germline gives CDR1 SGDLS, CDR2 YYNGEE. CDR3 protein: CASGPGVVPYNEQFF. The CDR3 DNA follows: TGTGCCAGCGGGCCGGGGGTGGTGCCCTACAATGAGCAGTTCTTC.

The chain links TRBV5-1 to TRBJ1-4; TRBD1 matches 7 bases. The length of the CDR3 is 15 residues. Germline V gene sequence: CDR1 SGHRS, CDR2 YFSETQ. The junction had 5 bases not matched to a gene; V was cut back by 0 bases and J by 6 bases. The CDR3 nucleotides are TGCGCCAGCAGCTTGGACAGGGGTGGAGATGAAAAACTGTTTTTT. Encoded protein: CASSLDRGGDEKLFF.

The sample holds one count of this clonotype. This chain connects TRBV27 to TRBJ2-2; perhaps TRBD1 as D (5 bases). Looked up from germline, CDR1 is MNHEY and CDR2 is SMNVEV (reference sequence). Between the trimmed V and J ends, which lost 1 base and 0 bases, there was a span of 9 bases. CDR3 size: 16 residues. The CDR3 nucleotides read TGTGCCAGCAGTTTATTCCCCAGGGCGAACACCGGGGAGCTGTTTTTT. Its translation: CASSLFPRANTGELFF.

This clonotype turned up a few times. The V call is TRBV28, the J call TRBJ2-3; 9 bases fit TRBD2. The junction had 5 bases not matched to a gene; V was cut back by 1 base and J by 3 bases. Germline V gene data show CDR1 as MDHEN and CDR2 as SYDVKM. This CDR3 has 16 amino acids. The chain's CDR3 is CASSLSLAGLTDTQYF. DNA of the CDR3: TGTGCCAGCAGTTTATCACTAGCGGGTTTAACAGATACGCAGTATTTT.

This clonotype was counted once. CDR3 nucleotides: TGTGCCAGCAGTTTTTACCGGCAGGGTGAGACCCAGTACTTC. Translated: CASSFYRQGETQYF. The V gene is TRBV28, the J gene TRBJ2-5; D is perhaps TRBD1 (5 bases). V dropped 3 bases and J dropped 5 bases, with 13 bases sitting between them. This CDR3 is built from 14 residues. Germline CDR1 MDHEN, CDR2 SYDVKM.

The rearrangement uses TRBV28 and TRBJ1-2, with D perhaps TRBD1 (6 bases). V was clipped by 2 bases and J by 4 bases, with 11 bases between them. This CDR3 comprises 14 residues. Germline lookup yields CDR1 MDHEN and CDR2 SYDVKM. CDR3 sequence (DNA): TGTGCCAGCAGTTTAATCGGCAGGGGCTATGGCTACACCTTC. It translates to CASSLIGRGYGYTF.

V usage is TRBV15 and J usage is TRBJ2-1, with 9 nucleotides matching TRBD1. Trimming took 4 bases from V and 10 from J; bases not matched to a gene: 14. From germline, CDR1 is LNHNV and CDR2 YYDKDF (reference sequence). CDR3 length equals 16 residues. The CDR3 DNA reads as TGTGCCACCAGCACCGATTTGGGGACAGGGACTTTAGAGCAGTTCTTC. Translated, it gives CATSTDLGTGTLEQFF.

The chain employs TRBV6-5 and TRBJ1-2; a weak D match, TRBD1 (5 bases). The CDR3 runs 13 residues. The germline V gene encodes CDR1 MNHEY and CDR2 SVGAGI. V lost 7 bases and J 7 bases, leaving 16 bases between the germline ends. In DNA form, the CDR3 reads TGTGCCAGCACTGCATCGGGGGACGGTGGCTACACCTTC. Protein: CASTASGDGGYTF.

This chain connects TRBV7-9 to TRBJ2-3; 9 nucleotides match TRBD2. V lost 1 base and J lost 6; bases outside the gene matches: 5. CDR3 size: 15 residues. Germline CDR1 is SEHNR and CDR2 is FQNEAQ (reference sequence). CDR3 bases: TGTGCCAGCAGCTTAGTTGCGGGGGGGCCGGATACGCAGTATTTT. Translating it yields CASSLVAGGPDTQYF.

The chain links TRBV4-1 to TRBJ1-3; no definite D call. Germline CDR1 is MGHRA and CDR2 is YSYEKL. Trimming stripped 0 bases from V and 4 bases from J, with 10 bases between. CDR3 length: 15 residues. The CDR3 nucleotides read TGCGCCAGCAGCCAAGAGGGAGTGAGGGGAAACACCATATATTTT. This gives the protein CASSQEGVRGNTIYF.

This clonotype turned up a few times. The chain couples TRBV28 to TRBJ1-6, with D hard to call. The length of the CDR3 is 16 residues. V was cut by 3 bases and J by 0 bases, with 9 bases left in between. Germline values: CDR1 MDHEN, CDR2 SYDVKM. DNA for the CDR3: TGTGCCAGCAGTTTGTCAGGAAGCTCCTATAATTCACCCCTCCACTTT. Translated: CASSLSGSSYNSPLHF.

This clonotype was counted a few times. The chain recombines TRBV18 with TRBJ2-3; the match to TRBD2 covers 12 bases. With V trimmed by 3 bases and J by 2 bases, 9 bases remained unmatched. The CDR3 has 18 residues. Germline CDR1 reads KGHSH; CDR2 reads LQKENI. CDR3 nucleotide sequence: TGTGCCAGCTCACCCCCTAGCGGGGGGGGACCGACCACAGATACGCAGTATTTT. This codes for CASSPPSGGGPTTDTQYF.